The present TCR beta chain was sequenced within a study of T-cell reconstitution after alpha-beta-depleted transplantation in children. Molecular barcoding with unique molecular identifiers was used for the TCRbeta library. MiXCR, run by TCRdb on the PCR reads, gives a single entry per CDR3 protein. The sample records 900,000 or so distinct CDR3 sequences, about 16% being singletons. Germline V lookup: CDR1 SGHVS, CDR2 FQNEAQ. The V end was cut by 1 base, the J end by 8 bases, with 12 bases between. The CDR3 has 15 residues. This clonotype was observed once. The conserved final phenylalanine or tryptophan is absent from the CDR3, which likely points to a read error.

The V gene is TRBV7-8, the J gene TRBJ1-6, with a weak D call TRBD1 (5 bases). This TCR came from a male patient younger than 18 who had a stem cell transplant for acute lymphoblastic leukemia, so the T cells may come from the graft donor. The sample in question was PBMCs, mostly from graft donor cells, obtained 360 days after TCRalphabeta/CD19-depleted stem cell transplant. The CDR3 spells CASSLGGTAYSPLHS. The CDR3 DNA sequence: TGTGCCAGCAGCTTAGGGGGGACGGCCTATTCACCCCTCCACTCT.